The T cell receptor (beta chain) under discussion was sequenced for a study of T cells in women clearing cervical HPV infection. V lost 5 bases, J lost 4 bases, and 11 bases stayed unmatched. Germline loops: CDR1 SGHVS, CDR2 FNYEAQ. This CDR3 is 15 amino acids long. TCRdb's table, derived via immunoSEQ multiplex PCR, lists solely in-frame clones and lacks some. Its listing shows around 35,000 clones. Points on this clone: The read gets to within 3 residues of the CDR3 end, and the germline J gene fills in the rest.

This TCR came from a woman between 18 and 75 years old with a cervical HPV16 infection that either progressed to CIN3+ or cleared (not recorded which). The sequencing input was blood buffy coat. This chain connects TRBV7-6 to TRBJ2-7, with TRBD1 identical over 7 bases. The part of the CDR3 DNA that was read is TGTGCCAGCAGCCCCCCGGGACAGCATTATTACGAG. Encoded protein: CASSPPGQHYYE. The whole CDR3 protein is CASSPPGQHYYEQYF.